The T cell receptor (beta chain) described here comes from a study of T cell responses to AZD1222 COVID-19 vaccine (dated by TCRdb to 2020 to 2023). For the wider study: AZD1222 recipients whose second dose came at about 4 weeks and those whose second dose came at about 12 weeks were combined into one group, since spike-specific TCR depth and breadth did not differ between the two schedules. TCR sequencing was performed for about 250 trial participants, of whom about 200 were given two doses of AZD1222 and about 25 were given two doses of MenACWY control vaccine. Trial participants were enrolled by age into 18-55, 56-69 and 70-plus year subgroups, with roughly 150, 30 and 60 TCR-sequenced participants respectively.

Overall results and qualifications from the work: Spike-specific TCR breadth and depth rose significantly after two AZD1222 doses compared with day 0 and with MenACWY recipients. Participants were mostly white British, with more females than males. The authors suggested clonal diversity may have been underestimated. Because no samples from the day 14 peak response were available, repertoires could be characterized only after the peak T cell response. The vaccine-associated CD4 TCRs covered the entire spike protein, and the dominant responses fell in regions 160-218 and 743-854. Conclusions about previously exposed vaccinees are limited because only five to seven AZD1222 recipients were SARS-CoV-2 seropositive at baseline. The 56-69-year group was small, and its depth increase did not reach significance, likely because of low power. Nearly half of unique spike-specific TCRs reportedly recognized epitopes outside regions mutated in the B.1.351 and B.1.1.7 variants.

Reading the label with the study, this specimen's time point is: baseline before first vaccination. Vaccinee samples were obtained from the UK trials COV001 and COV002, which included a single-blind randomized controlled phase 2/3 trial of AZD1222 (ChAdOx1 nCoV-19) in healthy adults. For TCRbeta chain sequencing, PBMC samples from trial participants were taken at day 0 and at day 28 after the second dose. The CDR3 regions of human TCRbeta chains were subjected to immunosequencing. Per the source publication's procedure: Repertoire TCRs were matched against a reference library of SARS-CoV-2-specific TCRs generated with the MIRA antigen-specificity platform. Breadth meant the fraction of unique TCRs that were SARS-CoV-2-associated, whereas depth meant the fraction of total T cells that were SARS-CoV-2-associated. Each spike-specific TCR was assigned to its reactive spike region and to a CD4 or CD8 class using the MIRA data. Log10-transformed breadth and depth values were compared by one-way ANOVA with Sidak's multiple comparisons tests. TCRdb retrieved this table from immuneACCESS and kept in-frame rearrangements only. Not all clones are present; in checked studies, unresolved V genes account for under half, and no reason is known for the remainder. The V and J calls and clone size come from that table; D and trimming were worked out from the DNA. A total of 100,000 to 120,000 clones appear in this sample, around 89% of them only once. About 1.6% of the sample comes from the top ten.

Concerning this clone itself: Its antigen is not yet known. No base quality values were provided; no much bigger clone lies one nucleotide off.

There are 13 amino acids in the CDR3, from cysteine to phenylalanine inclusive. The DNA shown is the 39-base CDR3, in frame from base 1. CDR1 and CDR2 (SGHRS, YFSETQ) derive from the germline V gene. V is shortened by 7 bases, J by 3 bases, and the region joining them spans 14 bases. The sequenced sample was peripheral blood, obtained on day 0 of AZD1222 vaccination. The receptor was isolated from an adult in good health. The sequence is built from TRBV5-1 and TRBJ2-7; a weak D assignment points to TRBD2 (5 bases agree). The CDR3: CASGEGFGYEQYF. The sequenced DNA is TGCGCCAGCGGCGAGGGATTTGGCTACGAGCAGTACTTC.